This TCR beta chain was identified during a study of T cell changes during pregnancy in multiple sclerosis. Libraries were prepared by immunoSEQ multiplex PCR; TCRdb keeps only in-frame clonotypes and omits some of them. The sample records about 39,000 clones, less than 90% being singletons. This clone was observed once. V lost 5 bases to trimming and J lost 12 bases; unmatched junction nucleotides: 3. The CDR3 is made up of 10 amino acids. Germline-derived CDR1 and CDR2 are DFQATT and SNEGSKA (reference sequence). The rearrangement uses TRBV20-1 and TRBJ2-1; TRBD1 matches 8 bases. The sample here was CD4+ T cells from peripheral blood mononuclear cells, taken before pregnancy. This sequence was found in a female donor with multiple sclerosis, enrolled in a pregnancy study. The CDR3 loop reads CSAQGAGQFF. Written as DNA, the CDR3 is TGCAGTGCTCAGGGGGCAGGGCAGTTCTTC.